This T cell receptor (beta chain) stems from a study of blood T cell repertoires in COVID-19. TCRdb's table, derived via immunoSEQ multiplex PCR, lists solely in-frame clones and lacks some. In the table there are a few hundred thousand clones, more than 75% of which are singletons. CDR3 length: 12 residues. CDR1 and CDR2 (germline): LGHDT, YNNKEL (reference sequence). V dropped 0 bases and J dropped 9 bases, with 6 bases sitting between them. The source material was peripheral blood. The sequence was collected from a human donor with acute or convalescent COVID-19. The donor label of this sample is uncertain. This chain links TRBV3-1 (or the pseudogene TRBV3-2) with TRBJ2-1; D not resolved. CDR3 in amino acids: CASSQDGREQFF. The CDR3 region has the DNA TGTGCCAGCAGCCAAGATGGCCGTGAGCAGTTCTTC.